The 27 T cell receptor beta chains listed next were all sequenced from one sample in a study of technical replicates of blood from a handful of donors. Assay: immunoSEQ multiplex PCR; the TCRdb copy retains only in-frame clones and omits some. Of over 70,000 clones listed, 95% to 97% were seen once; the top ten hold approximately 0.2%. Sequencing was performed on T cells isolated from PBMCs. These receptors all stem from a human donor in good health.

V and J are TRBV5-4 and TRBJ2-3, with D perhaps TRBD1 (6 bases). Germline V gene data show CDR1 as SGHNT and CDR2 as YYREEE (reference sequence). This CDR3 contains 15 residues. Trimming stripped 4 bases from V and 5 bases from J, with 17 bases between. The CDR3, as DNA: TGTGCCAGCAGCGTGGACAGCCTCAACGGAGATACGCAGTATTTT. It encodes CASSVDSLNGDTQYF.

V is TRBV19 and J is TRBJ2-1; D possibly corresponds to TRBD2 (5 bases). The germline gives CDR1 LNHDA, CDR2 SQIVND (reference sequence). Trimming shortened V by 0 bases and J by 6 bases, and 6 bases separated the two germline ends. The CDR3 has 13 amino acids. The CDR3 sequence: CASSIESGNEQFF. The CDR3 DNA reads as TGTGCCAGTAGTATAGAAAGCGGCAATGAGCAGTTCTTC.

The CDR3 protein is CASGDTMNSPLHF. The CDR3 DNA reads TGTGCCAGCGGGGACACCATGAATTCACCCCTCCACTTT. The V and J genes are TRBV2 and TRBJ1-6; D may be TRBD1 (6 bases). The germline CDR1 and CDR2 sequences are SNHLY and FYNNEI. The CDR3 is 13 amino acids. V was pared by 8 bases and J by 7 bases, with 12 bases between.

With respect to this clone: Germline is not matched at one junction end, which may reflect a read error. V and J are TRBV6-1 and TRBJ2-7; D unclear. Per germline, CDR1 MNHNS and CDR2 SASEGT. There are 14 residues in the CDR3. The CDR3 nucleotides read TGTGCCAGCGGTGAAACATCTCCTGTCCACGAGCAGTACTTC. Encoded protein: CASGETSPVHEQYF.

This clone was observed a few times. The V gene is TRBV19, the J gene TRBJ1-5; D unclear. The CDR3 runs 14 residues. Germline loops: CDR1 LNHDA, CDR2 SQIVND (reference sequence). The V end lost 3 bases, the J end lost 6 bases, and 12 bases lay between the germline ends. For the CDR3, the DNA is TGTGCCAGTAGTATGGGCTCTCTGAGTCAGCCCCAGCATTTT. Translating it yields CASSMGSLSQPQHF.

The chain employs TRBV7-9 and TRBJ2-5, with 11 bases lining up with TRBD2. Germline V gene data show CDR1 as SEHNR and CDR2 as FQNEAQ (reference sequence). V was pared by 2 bases and J by 0 bases, with 5 bases of the junction left unmatched. This CDR3 has 17 residues. The CDR3 region is CASSLTSSGGYQETQYF. The CDR3 DNA sequence: TGTGCCAGCAGCTTAACTTCTAGCGGGGGGTACCAAGAGACCCAGTACTTC.

The V gene is TRBV15, the J gene TRBJ1-3; D is possibly TRBD1 (6 bases). This CDR3 is 14 amino acids long. The V end lost 4 bases, the J end lost 3 bases, and 10 bases lay between the germline ends. Germline CDR1 reads LNHNV; CDR2 reads YYDKDF (reference sequence). In DNA form, the CDR3 reads TGTGCCACCAGCATCGAGACAGGTGGAAACACCATATATTTT. Its protein is CATSIETGGNTIYF.

The rearrangement links TRBV21-1 to TRBJ2-7; TRBD2, the table's D call, was not compared with the DNA. TRBV21-1 is listed as a pseudogene. The CDR3 consists of 13 residues. CDR3 bases: TGTGCCAGCACGAGGCCTCGCCGCCACGAGCAGTACTTC. Amino acids: CASTRPRRHEQYF.

The rearrangement joins TRBV7-8 to TRBJ2-2; 11 nucleotides match TRBD2. The V gene end was trimmed by 5 bases and the J gene end by 7 bases; junction bases not matched to a gene: 9. This CDR3 comprises 16 residues. Germline lookup yields CDR1 SGHVS and CDR2 FQNEAQ. The DNA for the CDR3 is TGTGCCAGCAGCGGACCTACTAGCGGGGGTATCGGGGAGCTGTTTTTT. Translating it yields CASSGPTSGGIGELFF.

The rearrangement joins TRBV14 to TRBJ2-2; 7 nucleotides align to TRBD2. V dropped 4 bases and J dropped 5; count of bases not matched to a gene: 10. Germline assignment: CDR1 SGHDN and CDR2 FVKESK. This CDR3 has 16 residues. CDR3 sequence (DNA): TGTGCCAGCAGCCGCGGTAGCGGGTACGGTACCGGGGAGCTGTTTTTT. As protein: CASSRGSGYGTGELFF.

The J gene is TRBJ2-7, the V gene TRBV7-9; the D gene is possibly TRBD1 (6 bases). Trimming took 5 bases from V and 0 from J, leaving 17 bases between them. CDR3 length: 16 amino acids. From germline, CDR1 is SEHNR and CDR2 FQNEAQ (reference sequence). In DNA form, the CDR3 reads TGTGCCAGCAGCATCACTACAGGGACAAGCTCCTACGAGCAGTACTTC. Its protein is CASSITTGTSSYEQYF.

The V call is TRBV5-1, the J call TRBJ2-3; 11 nucleotides line up with TRBD2. The V segment lost 5 bases and the J segment 2 bases; nucleotides outside the gene matches: 7. This CDR3 is built from 16 residues. Looked up from germline, CDR1 is SGHRS and CDR2 is YFSETQ. The chain's CDR3 is CASRRLAGRTTDTQYF. CDR3 in DNA: TGCGCCAGCAGGCGACTAGCGGGAAGAACCACAGATACGCAGTATTTT.

Details on this clone: This sample includes further DNA sequences coding for the same CDR3. The chain uses TRBV7-9 and TRBJ1-2; D unclear. Germline V lookup: CDR1 SEHNR, CDR2 FQNEAQ (reference sequence). This CDR3 has 12 amino acids. V lost 6 bases and J 4 bases, leaving 9 bases between the germline ends. The CDR3 region has the DNA TGTGCCAGCAGTTTTGGGAGCTATGGCTACACCTTC. As protein: CASSFGSYGYTF.

This sequence joins TRBV6-5 and TRBJ2-2, with D tentatively TRBD1 (6 bases). Germline V gives CDR1 MNHEY, CDR2 SVGAGI. This CDR3 contains 16 residues. V gave up 0 bases and J gave up 7 bases, with 15 bases separating them. CDR3 sequence: CASSYSTGSVGGELFF. The CDR3 nucleotides read TGTGCCAGCAGTTACTCGACAGGCTCTGTGGGCGGGGAGCTGTTTTTT.

This clone appeared once. The chain employs TRBV5-1 and TRBJ2-7; 9 bases line up with TRBD1. CDR1 SGHRS and CDR2 YFSETQ come from the germline V gene. The CDR3 has 16 residues. The ends lost 0 bases at V and 8 bases at J; junction bases unmatched: 12. The CDR3 is CASSLGQGVYLFKQYF. For the CDR3, the DNA is TGCGCCAGCAGCTTGGGACAGGGGGTGTACCTATTCAAGCAGTACTTC.

In DNA, the CDR3 is TGTGCCAGCAGACAAACAGGGAACACCGGGGAGCTGTTTTTT. Residues: CASRQTGNTGELFF. This rearrangement joins TRBV5-8 to TRBJ2-2; D may be TRBD1 (5 bases). Germline assignment: CDR1 SGHTS and CDR2 YDEGEE. The CDR3 has 14 residues. V lost 5 bases and J lost 1, with 9 bases in between.

The CDR3 bases are TGTGCCAGCAGTGATGTTAGTGGGCAGATCTTCACCGGGGAGCTGTTTTTT. Its protein is CASSDVSGQIFTGELFF. The chain recombines TRBV6-1 with TRBJ2-2; no definite D call. Trimming left V 3 bases short and J 4 bases short, with 18 bases between. The CDR3 sequence is 17 residues long. Per the germline V gene, CDR1 is MNHNS and CDR2 is SASEGT.

The rearrangement uses TRBV5-1 and TRBJ2-2, with 9 bases matching TRBD1. Germline V lookup: CDR1 SGHRS, CDR2 YFSETQ. CDR3 size: 15 residues. V was pared by 5 bases and J by 6 bases, with 8 bases of the junction left unmatched. CDR3 sequence: CASSRQQGASGELFF. DNA of the CDR3: TGCGCCAGCAGTCGGCAACAGGGGGCATCCGGGGAGCTGTTTTTT. Drawing the rest from reference TRBV5-1 and TRBJ2-2, the complete variable domain is KAGVTQTPRYLIKTRGQQVTLSCSPISGHRSVSWYQQTPGQGLQFLFEYFSETQRNKGNFPGRFSGRQFSNSRSEMNVSTLELGDSALYLCASSRQQGASGELFFGEGSRLTVL.

The chain carries TRBV30 and TRBJ2-3; no firm D call. Germline CDR1 and CDR2: GTSNPN and SVGIG (reference sequence). V was shortened by 0 bases and J by 2 bases, with 12 bases between the two germline ends. The CDR3 is 15 residues long. CDR3 DNA sequence: TGTGCCTGGAGTGTACTACTCTCCCCCACAGATACGCAGTATTTT. Translating it yields CAWSVLLSPTDTQYF.

The chain uses TRBV5-3 and TRBJ1-5; 8 bases fit TRBD1. TRBV5-3 is assigned to the ORF class and has an uncertain function. The CDR3 is 15 residues long. The V segment lost 3 bases and the J segment 4 bases; nucleotides outside the gene matches: 6. Here the CDR3 reads CARSSSDRGNQPQHF. The CDR3, as DNA: TGTGCCAGAAGCTCTTCCGACAGGGGTAATCAGCCCCAGCATTTT.

The CDR3 spells CASSQVLAGVFYNEQFF. CDR3 DNA sequence: TGCGCCAGCAGCCAAGTGCTAGCGGGGGTATTCTACAATGAGCAGTTCTTC. The J gene is TRBJ2-1, the V gene TRBV4-1, with TRBD2 matching 10 bases. This CDR3 is 17 amino acids long. J was trimmed by 3 bases and V by 1 base; bases with no gene match: 6. CDR1 and CDR2 (germline): MGHRA, YSYEKL.

The chain has TRBV4-1 and TRBJ2-3, with 7 positions matching TRBD2. CDR3 size: 17 residues. V gave up 4 bases and J gave up 0 bases; unmatched junction bases: 10. CDR1 is MGHRA and CDR2 is YSYEKL in the germline V gene. DNA of the CDR3: TGCGCCAGCAGCCGTAATTTAGCGGGCCTTAGCACAGATACGCAGTATTTT. Residues: CASSRNLAGLSTDTQYF.

Only one count was recorded for this clone. This chain links TRBV4-1 with TRBJ1-2; the D gene is possibly TRBD1 (5 bases). Between the trimmed V and J ends, which lost 3 bases and 0 bases, there was a span of 11 bases. Germline V gives CDR1 MGHRA, CDR2 YSYEKL. CDR3 length: 15 residues. In DNA form, the CDR3 reads TGCGCCAGCAGCCACCTCATACAGGCTAACTATGGCTACACCTTC. This encodes CASSHLIQANYGYTF.

The chain carries TRBV6-5 and TRBJ1-2, with TRBD1 identical over 7 bases. With 6 bases clipped from V and 4 bases from J, the junction kept 11 bases outside the gene matches. The CDR3 contains 15 residues. Germline loops: CDR1 MNHEY, CDR2 SVGAGI. CDR3 residues: CASSHTAAGGYGYTF. CDR3 DNA sequence: TGTGCCAGCAGCCATACGGCGGCAGGGGGCTATGGCTACACCTTC.

The chain couples TRBV11-2 to TRBJ2-7; 8 bases are shared with TRBD1. The CDR3 has 15 amino acids. CDR1 SGHAT and CDR2 FQNNGV come from the germline V gene. The trim removed 5 bases at V and 4 bases at J, leaving 10 bases unmatched. The CDR3 region is CASSDHDRGDYEQYF. The CDR3 nucleotides read TGTGCCAGCAGCGATCACGACAGGGGCGATTACGAGCAGTACTTC.

This clone showed up just once. The V and J genes are TRBV6-5 and TRBJ1-2, with 9 bases matching TRBD1. Germline-derived CDR1 and CDR2 are MNHEY and SVGAGI. The CDR3 contains 15 residues. Trimming removed 5 bases from V and 1 base from J; junction bases left unmatched: 5. CDR3 amino acids: CASSPWTGVNYGYTF. The CDR3, as DNA: TGTGCCAGCAGTCCATGGACAGGGGTTAACTATGGCTACACCTTC.

A few counts support this clone. The J gene is TRBJ1-1, the V gene TRBV6-5; 12 positions agree with TRBD1. Germline V gene data show CDR1 as MNHEY and CDR2 as SVGAGI. V gave up 8 bases and J gave up 5 bases; unmatched junction bases: 6. The CDR3 is made up of 14 amino acids. DNA of the CDR3: TGTGCCAGCTGGGACAGGGGGCTGCTGACTGAAGCTTTCTTT. Its translation: CASWDRGLLTEAFF.